The entry below gives a single TCR beta chain sequence along with its context. Its antigen is not identified. Method: immunoSEQ multiplex PCR; TCRdb's copy keeps in-frame clones and lacks some. The table lists some 67,000 clones, 82% of them singletons, with 5.5% in the top ten. The data were taken from a study of OX40 agonist ivuxolimab in advanced cancers. V dropped 6 bases and J dropped 5 bases, with 16 bases sitting between them. Germline loops: CDR1 SGHTA, CDR2 FQGNSA. This CDR3 is 15 amino acids long. Whole-study results and caveats: Expansion of clones was among the lowest in partial responders at 0.1-3.0 mg/kg.

This clonotype was sampled from an adult with an advanced solid tumor such as melanoma, head and neck, liver or kidney cancer. The sequencing used CD4+ or CD8+ T cells sorted from blood, collected in a trial of the OX40 agonist ivuxolimab. The V and J genes are TRBV7-2 and TRBJ2-2; the D gene could be TRBD1 or TRBD2 (6 bases each). The CDR3 reads CASSSMGGRTGELFF. The CDR3, as DNA: TGTGCCAGCAGTTCCATGGGGGGCCGAACCGGGGAGCTGTTTTTT.